A single TCR beta chain is shown here with its context. Per the study methods: Scientists estimated how many nucleated cells there were by amplifying reference gene primers. TCRdb's table, derived via immunoSEQ multiplex PCR, lists solely in-frame clones and lacks some. The DNA was the basis for D and trimming; V, J and clone size are from that table. The repertoire includes about 71,000 clones, over 80% of them detected once, and about 2.4% sits in the top ten. This sample was taken from a study of blood T cell repertoires in COVID-19. The ends were cut back, 11 bases at V and 1 base at J, with 15 bases in the middle. The CDR3 is 14 amino acids. CDR1 is MDHEN and CDR2 is SYDVKM in the germline V gene.

The material sequenced was peripheral blood. The chain is built from TRBV28 and TRBJ1-5, with D possibly matching TRBD1 (6 bases). The sequence was collected from a human donor in a cohort sampled during active COVID-19. As DNA, the CDR3 is TGTGCCGGGGGCGCGTGGGACAGCAATCAGCCCCAGCATTTT. Residues: CAGGAWDSNQPQHF.